This TCR beta chain emerged from a study of blood T cell repertoires in COVID-19. Study background: COVID-19 samples, acute and convalescent, were from the United States, Italy and Spain. The analysed material was cDNA or gDNA that came from T cells, B-cell-depleted T cells, or PBMCs.

CDR3 length equals 16 residues. Per the germline V gene, CDR1 is SGHRS and CDR2 is YFSETQ. V shed 2 bases, J shed 2 bases, and the junction held 4 bases outside the gene matches. Seattle's cohort entered during active infection and was followed longitudinally. Original methodology: Estimated nucleated cell counts came from reference gene primer amplification. Here immunoSEQ multiplex PCR was the method, and the copy in TCRdb shows in-frame clones only, minus some. For V, J and clone size, that table is used; D and trimming come from the DNA. Of fewer than 700,000 clones listed, about 89% are singletons.

This clonotype originated in a woman between 45 and 65 years old with COVID-19, enrolled during active disease. Sequencing input: peripheral blood. V gene TRBV5-1 combines with J gene TRBJ2-3, with 11 bases lining up with TRBD2. CDR3 DNA: TGCGCCAGCAGCTTTGGGACTAGCGGAACCACAGATACGCAGTATTTT. It encodes CASSFGTSGTTDTQYF.